One sample yielded the 4 T cell receptor beta chains listed below, sequenced in a study of cytomegalovirus exposure and HLA in healthy donors. The PCR contained 60 Vbeta and 13 Jbeta primers. The table came from immunoSEQ multiplex PCR; TCRdb's copy has only in-frame clones and leaves some out. The table shows fewer than 100,000 clones, with about 70% occurring only once. The sequenced material came from PBMCs. The source of these receptors is a female donor in good health and CMV-seronegative.

The chain carries TRBV5-1 and TRBJ1-4; TRBD1 matches 7 bases. The germline V gene has CDR1 SGHRS and CDR2 YFSETQ. CDR3 length: 16 amino acids. The V and J ends lost 7 bases and 5 bases, in that order; junction bases with no gene match: 14. CDR3 in amino acids: CASELRRGKGNEKLFF. The CDR3 nucleotides read TGCGCCAGCGAACTCCGCAGGGGGAAGGGCAATGAAAAACTGTTTTTT. The full variable domain, in which reference TRBV5-1 and TRBJ1-4 provide the parts outside the CDR3, is KAGVTQTPRYLIKTRGQQVTLSCSPISGHRSVSWYQQTPGQGLQFLFEYFSETQRNKGNFPGRFSGRQFSNSRSEMNVSTLELGDSALYLCASELRRGKGNEKLFFGSGTQLSVL.

The chain employs TRBV28 and TRBJ1-3; 9 bases are a match to TRBD1. CDR3 length equals 15 residues. Losses at the gene ends were 6 bases for V and 0 bases for J; bases not matched to a gene: 3. Per germline, CDR1 MDHEN and CDR2 SYDVKM. CDR3 region: CASSTGGASGNTIYF. The CDR3, as DNA: TGTGCCAGCAGCACAGGGGGCGCCTCTGGAAACACCATATATTTT.

A single count supports this clone. This chain uses TRBV6-5 with TRBJ1-5, with 7 positions matching TRBD1. Germline lookup yields CDR1 MNHEY and CDR2 SVGAGI. Trimming at V came to 5 bases and at J to 2 bases, leaving 6 bases not matched to a gene. This CDR3 is 15 amino acids long. The CDR3, as DNA: TGTGCCAGCAGTCTATCAGGACAGGGCAATCAGCCCCAGCATTTT. Its translation: CASSLSGQGNQPQHF.

The V and J genes are TRBV5-4 and TRBJ2-1; the D gene is possibly TRBD2 (6 bases). This CDR3 contains 15 residues. The V end was cut by 2 bases, the J end by 9 bases, with 18 bases between. CDR1 is SGHNT and CDR2 is YYREEE in the germline V gene (reference sequence). The chain's CDR3 is CASSFSTARGSEQFF. The DNA for the CDR3 is TGTGCCAGCAGCTTCTCGACCGCCCGGGGGTCTGAGCAGTTCTTC.